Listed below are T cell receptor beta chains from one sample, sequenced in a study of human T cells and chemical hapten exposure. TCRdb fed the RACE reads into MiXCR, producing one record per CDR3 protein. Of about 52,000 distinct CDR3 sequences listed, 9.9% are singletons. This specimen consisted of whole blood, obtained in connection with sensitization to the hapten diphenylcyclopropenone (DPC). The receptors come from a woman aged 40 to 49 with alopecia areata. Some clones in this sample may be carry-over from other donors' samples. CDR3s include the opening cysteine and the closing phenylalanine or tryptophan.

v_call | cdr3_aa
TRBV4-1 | CASSPTGSNQPQHF
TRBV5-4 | CASSFSGGPYEQYF
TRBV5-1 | CASSLGAGEPTETQYF
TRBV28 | CASSSPGLAVYEQYF
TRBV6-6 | CASSLRREQFF
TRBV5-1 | CASRETGTGYEQYF
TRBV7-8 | CASSLGPTLAKNIQYF
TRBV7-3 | CASSLEGANTGELFF
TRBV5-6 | CASSFGTVYEQYF
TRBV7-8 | CASSLSAGANIQYF
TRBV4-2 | CASSQGQITEAFF
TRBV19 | CASSIDRRLYEKLFF
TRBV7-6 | CASSYPSGGTNTGELFF
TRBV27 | CASSLSPFEPSTDTQYF
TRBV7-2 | CASSLSRANYGYTF
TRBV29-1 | CSVYPGQNNEQFF
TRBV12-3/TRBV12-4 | CASSLGQLNEKLFF
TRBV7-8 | CASSLGIGWMGEQYF
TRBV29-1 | CSVEDGGKAFF
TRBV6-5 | CASQTLGAWGYTF
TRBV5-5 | CASSFHLASGANVLTF
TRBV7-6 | CASSPPGAPKNYNEQFF
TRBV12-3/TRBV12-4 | CASSLGTANTGELFF
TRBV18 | CASSLQRGQETQYF
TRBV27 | CASSLQGNSPLHF
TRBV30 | CAWSYGYEQYF
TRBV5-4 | CASSLAGNTEAFF
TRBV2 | CASTALPGLATDTQYF
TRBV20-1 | CSARDGSPLLPNSPLHF
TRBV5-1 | CASSYGTTVTEAFF
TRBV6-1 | CASSEAGPYEQYF
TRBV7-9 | CASSWATTTDTQYF
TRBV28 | CASSFTGSGANVLTF